Detailed here is one T cell receptor (beta chain). Its antigen is unknown. This CDR3 contains 14 residues. From germline, CDR1 is MNHEY and CDR2 SMNVEV (reference sequence). The V end was cut by 2 bases, the J end by 4 bases, with 11 bases between. The sample comes from a study of monozygotic twins with cystic fibrosis. Study-wide points: Nucleotide-identical clonotype sharing was significantly higher within monozygotic CF twin pairs than between unrelated CF individuals.

Some clones are missing from TCRdb's copy, which holds only in-frame ones; the method was immunoSEQ multiplex PCR. The table records tens of thousands of clones, approximately 97% of them present only once. The chain uses TRBV27 and TRBJ1-1; D remains ambiguous. The sequence derives from a girl under 18 with cystic fibrosis. The sequenced material came from blood. CDR3 sequence reads: CASSLRRLGTEAFF. The CDR3, as DNA: TGTGCCAGCAGTTTACGGCGTCTGGGCACTGAAGCTTTCTTT.